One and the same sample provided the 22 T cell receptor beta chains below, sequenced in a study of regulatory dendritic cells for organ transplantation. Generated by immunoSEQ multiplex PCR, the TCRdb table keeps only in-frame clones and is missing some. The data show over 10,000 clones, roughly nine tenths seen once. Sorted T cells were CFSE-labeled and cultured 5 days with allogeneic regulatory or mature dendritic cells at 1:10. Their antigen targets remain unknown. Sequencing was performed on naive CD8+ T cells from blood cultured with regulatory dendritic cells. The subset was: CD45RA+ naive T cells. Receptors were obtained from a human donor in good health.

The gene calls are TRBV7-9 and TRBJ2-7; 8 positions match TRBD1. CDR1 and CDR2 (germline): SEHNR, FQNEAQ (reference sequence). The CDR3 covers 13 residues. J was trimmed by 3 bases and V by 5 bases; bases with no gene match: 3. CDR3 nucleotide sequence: TGTGCCAGCAGCACGACAGGGGTCTACGAGCAGTACTTC. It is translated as CASSTTGVYEQYF. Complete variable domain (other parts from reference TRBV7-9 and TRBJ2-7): DTGVSQNPRHKITKRGQNVTFRCDPISEHNRLYWYRQTLGQGPEFLTYFQNEAQLEKSRLLSDRFSAERPKGSFSTLEIQRTEQGDSAMYLCASSTTGVYEQYFGPGTRLTVT.

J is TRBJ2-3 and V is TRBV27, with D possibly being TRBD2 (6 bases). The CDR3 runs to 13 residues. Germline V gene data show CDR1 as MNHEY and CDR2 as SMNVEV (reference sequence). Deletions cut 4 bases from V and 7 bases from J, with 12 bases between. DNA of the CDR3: TGTGCCAGCAGTTCCTCCGGGAGTTATACGCAGTATTTT. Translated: CASSSSGSYTQYF.

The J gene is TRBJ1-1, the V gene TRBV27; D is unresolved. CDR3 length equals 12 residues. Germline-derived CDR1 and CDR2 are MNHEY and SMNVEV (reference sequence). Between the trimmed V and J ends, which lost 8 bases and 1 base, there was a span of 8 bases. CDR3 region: CASSGENTEAFF. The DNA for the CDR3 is TGTGCCAGCTCTGGGGAGAACACTGAAGCTTTCTTT.

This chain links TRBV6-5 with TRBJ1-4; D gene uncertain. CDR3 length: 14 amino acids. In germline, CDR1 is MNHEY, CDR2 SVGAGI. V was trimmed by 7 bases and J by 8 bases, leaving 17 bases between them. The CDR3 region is CASTNSPEGEKLFF. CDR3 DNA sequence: TGTGCCAGCACCAACAGTCCCGAGGGCGAAAAACTGTTTTTT.

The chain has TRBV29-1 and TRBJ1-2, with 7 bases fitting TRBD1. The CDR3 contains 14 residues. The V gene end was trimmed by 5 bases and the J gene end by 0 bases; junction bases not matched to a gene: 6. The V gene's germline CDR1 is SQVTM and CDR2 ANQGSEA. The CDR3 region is CSVSRTGPNYGYTF. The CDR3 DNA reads TGCAGCGTTTCCAGGACAGGACCTAACTATGGCTACACCTTC.

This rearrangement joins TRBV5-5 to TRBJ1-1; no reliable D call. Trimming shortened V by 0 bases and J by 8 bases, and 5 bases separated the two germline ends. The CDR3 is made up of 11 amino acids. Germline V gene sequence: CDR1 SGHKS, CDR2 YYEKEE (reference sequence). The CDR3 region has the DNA TGTGCCAGCAGCTTGGTTTCCGAAGCTTTCTTT. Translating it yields CASSLVSEAFF. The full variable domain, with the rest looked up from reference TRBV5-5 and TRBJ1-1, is DAGVTQSPTHLIKTRGQQVTLRCSPISGHKSVSWYQQVLGQGPQFIFQYYEKEERGRGNFPDRFSARQFPNYSSELNVNALLLGDSALYLCASSLVSEAFFGQGTRLTVV.

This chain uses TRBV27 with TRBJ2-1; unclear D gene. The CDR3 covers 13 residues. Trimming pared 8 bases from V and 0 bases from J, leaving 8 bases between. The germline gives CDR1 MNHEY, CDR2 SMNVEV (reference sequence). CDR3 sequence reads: CASSLFSYNEQFF. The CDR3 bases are TGTGCCAGCTCCCTTTTCTCCTACAATGAGCAGTTCTTC.

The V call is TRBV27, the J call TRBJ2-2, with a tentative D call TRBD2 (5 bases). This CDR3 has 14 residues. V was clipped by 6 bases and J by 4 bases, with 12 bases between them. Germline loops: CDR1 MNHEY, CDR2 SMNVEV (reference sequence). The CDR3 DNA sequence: TGTGCCAGCAGGTGGACTGAATTCACCGGGGAGCTGTTTTTT. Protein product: CASRWTEFTGELFF.

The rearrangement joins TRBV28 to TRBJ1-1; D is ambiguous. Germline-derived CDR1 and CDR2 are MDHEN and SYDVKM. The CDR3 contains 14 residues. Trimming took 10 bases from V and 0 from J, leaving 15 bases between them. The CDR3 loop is CATTLLNMNTEAFF. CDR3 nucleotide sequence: TGTGCCACTACACTATTAAACATGAACACTGAAGCTTTCTTT.

CDR3 nucleotide sequence: TGTGCCAGCAGCTTATCAGAGACTAGCGTAACAGATACGCAGTATTTT. It translates to CASSLSETSVTDTQYF. V usage is TRBV13 and J usage is TRBJ2-3; 8 positions match TRBD2. In germline, CDR1 is PRHDT, CDR2 FYEKMQ (reference sequence). This CDR3 is built from 16 residues. V trimming: 2 bases; J trimming: 3 bases; junction bases outside the gene matches: 7.

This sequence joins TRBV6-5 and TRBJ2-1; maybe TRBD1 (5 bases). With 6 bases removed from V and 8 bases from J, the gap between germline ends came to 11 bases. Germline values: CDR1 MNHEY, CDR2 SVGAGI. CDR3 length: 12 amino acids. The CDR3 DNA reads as TGTGCCAGCAGCTATTGGGGCGATGAGCAGTTCTTC. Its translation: CASSYWGDEQFF.

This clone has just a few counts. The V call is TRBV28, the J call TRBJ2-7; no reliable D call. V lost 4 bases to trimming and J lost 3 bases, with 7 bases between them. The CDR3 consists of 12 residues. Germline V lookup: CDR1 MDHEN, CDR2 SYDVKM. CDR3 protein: CASSSDFYEQYF. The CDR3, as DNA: TGTGCCAGCAGTTCGGATTTCTACGAGCAGTACTTC.

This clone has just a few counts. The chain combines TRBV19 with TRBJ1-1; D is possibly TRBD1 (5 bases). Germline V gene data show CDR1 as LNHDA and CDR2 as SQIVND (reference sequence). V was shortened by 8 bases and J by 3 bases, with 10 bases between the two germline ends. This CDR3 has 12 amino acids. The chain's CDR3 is CASAWGDTEAFF. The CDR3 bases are TGTGCCAGTGCTTGGGGGGACACTGAAGCTTTCTTT.

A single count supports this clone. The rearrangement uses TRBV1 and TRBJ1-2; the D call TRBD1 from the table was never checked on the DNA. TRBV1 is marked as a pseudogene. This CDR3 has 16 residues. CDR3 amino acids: CTSSQDPRRRYYGYTF. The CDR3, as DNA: TGCACCAGCAGCCAAGACCCCCGCAGGCGCTACTATGGCTACACCTTC.

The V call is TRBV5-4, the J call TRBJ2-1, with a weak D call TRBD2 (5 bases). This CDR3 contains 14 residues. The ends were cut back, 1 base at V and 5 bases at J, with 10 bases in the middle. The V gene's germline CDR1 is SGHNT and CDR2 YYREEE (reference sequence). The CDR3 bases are TGTGCCAGCAGCTTGCGGGGAGCAGACAATGAGCAGTTCTTC. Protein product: CASSLRGADNEQFF.

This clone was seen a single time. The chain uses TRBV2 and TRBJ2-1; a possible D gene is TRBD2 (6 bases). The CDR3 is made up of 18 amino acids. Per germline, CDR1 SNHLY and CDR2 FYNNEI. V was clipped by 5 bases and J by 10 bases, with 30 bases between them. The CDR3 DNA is TGTGCCAGCAGTATCCGGGACTTGACGCCTCCCCCCTCCCCCGAGCAGTTCTTC. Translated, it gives CASSIRDLTPPPSPEQFF.

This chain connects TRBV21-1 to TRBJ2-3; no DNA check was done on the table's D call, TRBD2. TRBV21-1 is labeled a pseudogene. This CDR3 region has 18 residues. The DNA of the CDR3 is TGTGCCAGCAGCAAAGATCCTAGCGGGAGGACTAGCACAGATACGCAGTATTTT. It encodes CASSKDPSGRTSTDTQYF.

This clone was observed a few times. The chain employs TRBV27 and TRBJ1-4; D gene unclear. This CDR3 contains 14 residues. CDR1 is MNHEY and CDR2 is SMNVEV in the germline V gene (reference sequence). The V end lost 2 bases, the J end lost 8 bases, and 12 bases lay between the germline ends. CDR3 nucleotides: TGTGCCAGCAGTTTACGCGGTTTTAGGGAAAAACTGTTTTTT. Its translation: CASSLRGFREKLFF.

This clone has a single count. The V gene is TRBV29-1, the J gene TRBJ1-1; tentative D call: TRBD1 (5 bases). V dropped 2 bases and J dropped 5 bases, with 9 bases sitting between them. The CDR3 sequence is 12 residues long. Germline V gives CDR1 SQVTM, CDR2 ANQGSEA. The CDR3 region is CSVELGLTEAFF. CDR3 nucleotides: TGCAGCGTTGAACTGGGGCTGACTGAAGCTTTCTTT.

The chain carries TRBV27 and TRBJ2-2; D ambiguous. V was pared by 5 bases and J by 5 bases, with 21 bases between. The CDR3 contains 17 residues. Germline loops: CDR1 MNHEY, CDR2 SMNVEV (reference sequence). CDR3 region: CASSPRAPAVLTGELFF. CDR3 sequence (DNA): TGTGCCAGCAGTCCCCGGGCCCCGGCGGTATTAACCGGGGAGCTGTTTTTT.

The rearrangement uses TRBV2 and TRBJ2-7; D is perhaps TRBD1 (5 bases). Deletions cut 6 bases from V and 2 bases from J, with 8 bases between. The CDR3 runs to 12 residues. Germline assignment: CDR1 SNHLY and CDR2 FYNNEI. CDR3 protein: CASSRATYEQYF. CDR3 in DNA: TGTGCCAGCAGCAGGGCTACCTACGAGCAGTACTTC.

The DNA for the CDR3 is TGCAGCGTGGACTTAATTAACTATGGCTACACCTTC. It translates to CSVDLINYGYTF. The chain is built from TRBV29-1 and TRBJ1-2; D unclear. The CDR3 length is 12 residues. Trimming removed 6 bases from V and 1 base from J, with 9 bases in between. Germline CDR1 is SQVTM and CDR2 is ANQGSEA.